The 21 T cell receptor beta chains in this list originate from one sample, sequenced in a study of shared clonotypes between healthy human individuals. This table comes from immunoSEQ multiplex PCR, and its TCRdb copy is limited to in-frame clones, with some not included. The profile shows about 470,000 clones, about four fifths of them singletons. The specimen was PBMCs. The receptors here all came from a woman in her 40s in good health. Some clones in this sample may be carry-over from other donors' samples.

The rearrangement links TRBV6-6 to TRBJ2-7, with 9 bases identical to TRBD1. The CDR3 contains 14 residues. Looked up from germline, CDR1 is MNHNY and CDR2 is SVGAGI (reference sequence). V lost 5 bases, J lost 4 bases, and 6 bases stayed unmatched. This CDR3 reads CASSPQGATYEQYF. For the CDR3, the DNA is TGTGCCAGCAGTCCACAGGGGGCTACGTACGAGCAGTACTTC.

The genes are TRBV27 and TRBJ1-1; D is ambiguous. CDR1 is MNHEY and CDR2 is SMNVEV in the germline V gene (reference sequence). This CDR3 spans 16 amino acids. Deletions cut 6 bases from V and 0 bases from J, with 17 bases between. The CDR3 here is CASRARVSLMNTEAFF. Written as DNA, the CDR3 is TGTGCCAGCAGGGCGCGGGTCAGCTTGATGAACACTGAAGCTTTCTTT.

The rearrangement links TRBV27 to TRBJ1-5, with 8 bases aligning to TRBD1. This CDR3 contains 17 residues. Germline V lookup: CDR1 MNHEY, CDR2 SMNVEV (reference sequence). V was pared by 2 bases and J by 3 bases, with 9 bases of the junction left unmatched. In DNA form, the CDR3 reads TGTGCCAGCAGTTTAAACGGGGTGGGACAGGACAATCAGCCCCAGCATTTT. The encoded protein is CASSLNGVGQDNQPQHF.

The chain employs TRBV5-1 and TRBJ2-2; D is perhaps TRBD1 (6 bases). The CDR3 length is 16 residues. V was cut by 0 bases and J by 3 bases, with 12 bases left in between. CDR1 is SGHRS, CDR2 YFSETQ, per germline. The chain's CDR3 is CASSLADGQYTGELFF. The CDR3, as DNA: TGCGCCAGCAGCTTGGCGGACGGACAGTACACCGGGGAGCTGTTTTTT.

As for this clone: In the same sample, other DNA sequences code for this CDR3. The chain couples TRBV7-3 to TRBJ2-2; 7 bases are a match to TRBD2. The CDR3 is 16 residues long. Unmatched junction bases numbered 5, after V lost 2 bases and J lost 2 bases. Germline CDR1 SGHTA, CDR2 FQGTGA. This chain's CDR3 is CASSLSGGSNTGELFF. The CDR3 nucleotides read TGTGCCAGCAGCTTATCGGGCGGGAGTAACACCGGGGAGCTGTTTTTT.

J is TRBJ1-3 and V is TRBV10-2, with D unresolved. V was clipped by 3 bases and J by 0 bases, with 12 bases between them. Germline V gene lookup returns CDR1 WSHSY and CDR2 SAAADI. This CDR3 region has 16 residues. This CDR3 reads CASSDNVGSSGNTIYF. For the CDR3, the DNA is TGCGCCAGCAGTGACAATGTTGGGAGCTCTGGAAACACCATATATTTT.

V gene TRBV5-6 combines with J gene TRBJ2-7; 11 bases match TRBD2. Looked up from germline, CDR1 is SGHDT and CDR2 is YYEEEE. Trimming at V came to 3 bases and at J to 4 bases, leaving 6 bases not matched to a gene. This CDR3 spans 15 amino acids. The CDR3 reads CASSSLAGAMYEQYF. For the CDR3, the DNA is TGTGCCAGCAGCTCACTAGCGGGAGCCATGTACGAGCAGTACTTC. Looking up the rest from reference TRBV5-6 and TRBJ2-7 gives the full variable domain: DAGVTQSPTHLIKTRGQQVTLRCSPKSGHDTVSWYQQALGQGPQFIFQYYEEEERQRGNFPDRFSGHQFPNYSSELNVNALLLGDSALYLCASSSLAGAMYEQYFGPGTRLTVT.

This CDR3 reads CASSVAGAYEQYF. The CDR3 DNA is TGTGCCAGCAGCGTAGCGGGGGCCTACGAGCAGTACTTC. This sequence joins TRBV9 and TRBJ2-7, with D perhaps TRBD2 (6 bases). The CDR3 length is 13 residues. Trimming took off 0 bases at V and 2 bases at J, with 6 bases between the two ends. The V gene's germline CDR1 is SGDLS and CDR2 YYNGEE.

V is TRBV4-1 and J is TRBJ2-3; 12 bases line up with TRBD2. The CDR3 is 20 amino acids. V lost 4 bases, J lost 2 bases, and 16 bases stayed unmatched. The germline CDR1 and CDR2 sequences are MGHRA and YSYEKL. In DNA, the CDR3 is TGCGCCAGCAGCCCCCTTCCTAGCGGGAGGGCCCCTCGACACACAGATACGCAGTATTTT. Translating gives CASSPLPSGRAPRHTDTQYF.

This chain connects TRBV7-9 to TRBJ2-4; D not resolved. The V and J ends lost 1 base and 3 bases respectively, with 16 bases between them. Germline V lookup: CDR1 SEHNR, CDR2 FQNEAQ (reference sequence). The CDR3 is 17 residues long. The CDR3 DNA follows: TGTGCCAGCAGCTTAGGTTTTAAGCAAAACCTCAAAAACATTCAGTACTTC. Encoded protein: CASSLGFKQNLKNIQYF.

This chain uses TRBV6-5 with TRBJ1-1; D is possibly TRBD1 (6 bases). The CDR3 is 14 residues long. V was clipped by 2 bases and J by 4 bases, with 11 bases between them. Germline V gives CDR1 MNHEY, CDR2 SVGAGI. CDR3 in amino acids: CASSYGGPSTEAFF. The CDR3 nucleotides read TGTGCCAGCAGTTACGGGGGGCCTAGCACTGAAGCTTTCTTT.

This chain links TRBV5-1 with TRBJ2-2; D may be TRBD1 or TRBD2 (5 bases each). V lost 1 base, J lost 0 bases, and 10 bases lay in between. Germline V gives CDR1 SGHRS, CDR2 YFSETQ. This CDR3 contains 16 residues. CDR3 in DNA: TGCGCCAGCAGCTTGACAGGACTCGCGAACACCGGGGAGCTGTTTTTT. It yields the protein CASSLTGLANTGELFF.

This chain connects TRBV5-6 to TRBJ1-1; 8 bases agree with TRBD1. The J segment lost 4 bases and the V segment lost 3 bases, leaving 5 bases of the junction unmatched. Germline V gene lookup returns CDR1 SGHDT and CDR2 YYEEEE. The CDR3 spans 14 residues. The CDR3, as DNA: TGTGCCAGCAGCTACGGACAGGGCGGCACTGAAGCTTTCTTT. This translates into CASSYGQGGTEAFF.

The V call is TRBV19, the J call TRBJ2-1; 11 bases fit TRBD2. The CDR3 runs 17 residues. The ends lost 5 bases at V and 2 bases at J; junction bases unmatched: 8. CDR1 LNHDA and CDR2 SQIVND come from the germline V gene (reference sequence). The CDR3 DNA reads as TGTGCCAGTAGTTCCGGGACTAGCGGTCGTACCTACAATGAGCAGTTCTTC. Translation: CASSSGTSGRTYNEQFF.

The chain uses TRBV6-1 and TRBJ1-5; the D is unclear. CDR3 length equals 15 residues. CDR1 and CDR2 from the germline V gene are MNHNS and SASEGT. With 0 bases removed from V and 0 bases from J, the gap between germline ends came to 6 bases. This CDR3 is CASSEAGTSNQPQHF. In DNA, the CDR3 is TGTGCCAGCAGTGAAGCCGGAACTAGCAATCAGCCCCAGCATTTT.

CDR3: CASTALWTSSYEQYF. The CDR3 bases are TGTGCCAGCACCGCTCTATGGACCAGCTCCTACGAGCAGTACTTC. The V and J genes are TRBV6-1 and TRBJ2-7; no clear D. Germline V gene data show CDR1 as MNHNS and CDR2 as SASEGT. V shed 7 bases and J shed 0 bases, with 16 bases lying between them. The CDR3 spans 15 residues.

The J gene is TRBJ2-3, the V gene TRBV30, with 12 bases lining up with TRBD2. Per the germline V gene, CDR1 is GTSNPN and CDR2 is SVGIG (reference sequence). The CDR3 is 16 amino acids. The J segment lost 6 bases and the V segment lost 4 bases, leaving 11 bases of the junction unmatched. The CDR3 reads CAWIRGLAGGEDTQYF. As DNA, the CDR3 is TGTGCCTGGATAAGAGGGCTAGCGGGAGGGGAGGATACGCAGTATTTT.

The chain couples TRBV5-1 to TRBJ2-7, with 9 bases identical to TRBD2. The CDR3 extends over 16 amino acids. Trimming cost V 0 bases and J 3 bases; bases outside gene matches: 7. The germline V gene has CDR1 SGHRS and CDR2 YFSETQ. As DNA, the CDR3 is TGCGCCAGCAGCTTGGGACTAGCGGTAGGTTTCTACGAGCAGTACTTC. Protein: CASSLGLAVGFYEQYF.

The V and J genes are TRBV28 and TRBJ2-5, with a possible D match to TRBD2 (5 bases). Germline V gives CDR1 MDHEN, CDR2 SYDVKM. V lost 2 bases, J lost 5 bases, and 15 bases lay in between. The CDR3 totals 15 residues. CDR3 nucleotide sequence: TGTGCCAGCAGTTTAAAGGGCCCCGGGGATGAGACCCAGTACTTC. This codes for CASSLKGPGDETQYF.

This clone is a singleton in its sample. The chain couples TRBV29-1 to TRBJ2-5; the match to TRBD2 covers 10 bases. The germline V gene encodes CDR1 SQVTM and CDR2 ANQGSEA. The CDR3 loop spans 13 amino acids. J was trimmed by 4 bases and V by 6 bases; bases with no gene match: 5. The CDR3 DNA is TGCAGCGTCCAACGACTAGCGGGAGAGACCCAGTACTTC. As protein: CSVQRLAGETQYF.

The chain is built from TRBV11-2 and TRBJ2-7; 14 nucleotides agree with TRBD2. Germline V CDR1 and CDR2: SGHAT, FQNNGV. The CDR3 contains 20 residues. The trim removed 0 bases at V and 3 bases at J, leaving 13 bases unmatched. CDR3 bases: TGTGCCAGCAGCTTAGAGAGGAGCTTGTCAGGGACTAGCGGGAGCTACGAGCAGTACTTC. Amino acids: CASSLERSLSGTSGSYEQYF.